The rows below give T cell receptor beta chains drawn from one sample of a study of shared clonotypes between healthy human individuals. Assay used: immunoSEQ multiplex PCR; TCRdb lists only in-frame clones, some missing. Seen here are about 1.9 million clones, 93% observed once, and the top ten hold less than 2%. The sequencing sample was made of naive CD8+ T cells from PBMCs. These receptor sequences come from a man between 18 and 35 years old in good health. Some clones in this sample may be carry-over from other donors' samples. The conserved cysteine and the conserved F or W are not part of the CDR3 here.

>TRBV5-1
ASSLAAREGHSYNEQF
>TRBV4-3
ASSQDRVSGRANTGELF
>TRBV29-1
SVTGQGGLYEQF
>TRBV6-5
ASSYFRRGHEQF
>TRBV6-6
ASSYSSPGSNYGYT
>TRBV12-5
ASGLVGTEAF
>TRBV4-1
ASSQWEGLAGLYSYEQY
>TRBV5-1
ASSETGVHTSTDTQY
>TRBV6-5
ASGRTGSWDEQY
>TRBV2
ASSEIYSNQPQH
>TRBV9
ASSVVPARGQF
>TRBV25-1
ASSQGTGEYNEQF
>TRBV6-5
ASSYVGNQETQY
>TRBV7-9
ASSLEGYGYT
>TRBV27
ASTPYDTGELF
>TRBV27
ASRNLAGGLTDTQY
>TRBV27
ASKAAGTSVEQY
>TRBV9
ASSPHGQSGEQY
>TRBV4-3
ASSRLLRSQETQY
>TRBV7-8
ASSSTTSGISYNEQF
>TRBV5-4
ASSLTVADGYT
>TRBV19
ASSIGREGVENIQY
>TRBV30
AWSVGYEQF
>TRBV6-1
AVNGGASGNTIY
>TRBV9
ASSVGGRPGPYGYT
>TRBV7-9
ASTHPGNEQF
>TRBV4-1
ASSRTSGRIYEQY
>TRBV7-2
ASSLTGQGHEQY
>TRBV9
ASSVAPITEAF
>TRBV27
ASSWGRGSARYEQY
>TRBV4-1
ASSQRAGETQY
>TRBV12-5
ASGFSMNTEAF
>TRBV30
AWRAPGQGPEQY
>TRBV27
ASSLRGTGDQPQH
>TRBV9
ASSVKDISYEQY
>TRBV5-8
ASSLLMNTEAF
>TRBV7-9
ASSPPRGEAETQY
>TRBV29-1
SVEGGVFTGELF
>TRBV2
ASSEALQGTGKH
>TRBV28
ASSSLNEQF
>TRBV4-1
ASSRGDTGYEQY
>TRBV6-1
ASSEEDYGANEQF
>TRBV30
AWSGNRVRETQY
>TRBV29-1
SVVVPEIMNEQF
>TRBV9
ASSVAAVGRNYEQY
>TRBV28
ASSSGFGNQPQH
>TRBV27
ASSPGTGDYEQY
>TRBV7-9
ASSLETQY
>TRBV28
ASRTDRGREYNEQF
>TRBV9
ASSVEGLAGAYEQY
>TRBV4-1
ASSHTGTGRADTQY